This entry is about one T cell receptor beta chain. Its antigen is still unknown. Vbeta (60) and Jbeta (13) primers were used in the PCR. Libraries were prepared by immunoSEQ multiplex PCR; TCRdb keeps only in-frame clonotypes and omits some of them. The sample has 80,000 to 100,000 clones, roughly 77% seen once; the top ten hold over 1.1%. The data were taken from a study of cytomegalovirus exposure and HLA in healthy donors. Regarding the study as a whole: Association of a missense DCLRE1C variant with TCR beta V- and J-gene trimming was reported in a later analysis. A later look showed TCR association rates differing by HLA locus, highest for DRB1 and lowest for HLA-C. Associated with cytomegalovirus, according to the listing, were approximately 160 TCR beta chains. In a later analysis, productive TCRs from donors in an Asian-associated ancestry cluster reportedly carried fewer N-insertions than the cohort mean.

V was pared by 0 bases and J by 2 bases, with 11 bases of the junction left unmatched. Germline V gives CDR1 SGHNT, CDR2 YYREEE (reference sequence). The CDR3 has 18 amino acids. V gene TRBV5-4 combines with J gene TRBJ2-7; 10 positions agree with TRBD2. Sequencing was done on a sample of PBMCs. The clonotype comes from a man aged 35 to 55 in good health and CMV-seronegative. CDR3 loop: CASSLEGPSGGPTYEQYF. The CDR3 coding sequence is TGTGCCAGCAGCTTGGAAGGGCCTAGCGGGGGCCCTACCTACGAGCAGTACTTC.